This T cell receptor (beta chain) was sequenced during a study of chemoradiotherapy in HPV16-positive cancers. Study-wide points: During treatment, candidate HPV-specific clones and E7-related motifs expanded in tumor. HPV-responsive T-cell expansion during chemoradiotherapy was linked to improved recurrence-free survival in HPV16-positive patients. HPV-specific T cells were functionally defined from only a couple of HPV16-positive patients.

Produced via immunoSEQ multiplex PCR; TCRdb's table is partial and in-frame only. The top ten clones hold around 4.7% of a sample with a few thousand clones, about nine tenths of them seen once. Over chemoradiotherapy, repertoires were sampled more than once. The CDR3 runs to 15 residues. Looked up from germline, CDR1 is SGHRS and CDR2 is YFSETQ. The V end was cut by 3 bases, the J end by 4 bases, with 13 bases between. On this clone itself: What it binds is unknown.

The rearrangement links TRBV5-1 to TRBJ1-4; a possible D gene is TRBD1 (5 bases). The material sequenced was tumor tissue, taken from a patient who underwent chemoradiotherapy. The TCR originated in a human donor with HPV-associated anogenital cancer. The CDR3 is CASSSSGRGNEKLFF. DNA of the CDR3: TGCGCCAGCAGCTCCTCGGGGAGGGGTAATGAAAAACTGTTTTTT.